These T cell receptor beta chains were read from a single sample in a study of blood T cell repertoires in COVID-19. The protocol was immunoSEQ multiplex PCR, while the TCRdb copy is restricted to in-frame clones and leaves out a portion. The data show under 120,000 clones, about 85% seen once. Material: peripheral blood. These TCRs come from a human donor in a cohort sampled during active COVID-19. Both conserved end residues are part of each CDR3.

J | V | length | CDR3
TRBJ2-5 | TRBV7-9 | 13 | CASSLEERETQYF
TRBJ1-4 | TRBV6-5 | 13 | CAARTGLNEKLFF
TRBJ2-3 | TRBV19 | 16 | CASRGRLAGARDTQYF
TRBJ1-6 | TRBV3-1/TRBV3-2 | 16 | CASSLSEGWIRSPLHF
TRBJ1-3 | TRBV29-1 | 14 | CSVEDSFSGNTIYF
TRBJ2-7 | TRBV6-5 | 14 | CASTTTSGPYEQYF
TRBJ2-7 | TRBV18 | 14 | CASTTGEARGEQYF
TRBJ1-1 | TRBV18 | 13 | CSYHPQENTEAFF
TRBJ2-7 | TRBV7-8 | 15 | CASSHRRIQGYEQYF
TRBJ2-5 | TRBV5-8 | 14 | CASSSRQIQETQYF
TRBJ1-4 | TRBV4-1 | 17 | CASSHIWAIGSNEKLFF
TRBJ2-3 | TRBV4-3 | 15 | CASSQDLFSTDTQYF
TRBJ1-1 | TRBV27 | 19 | CASRAVSGTWFEQNTEAFF
TRBJ2-3 | TRBV14 | 16 | CASSHTRGRGTDTQYF
TRBJ2-3 | TRBV29-1 | 13 | CSVNRGQADTQYF
TRBJ2-2 | TRBV29-1 | 14 | CSGTGTGASGELFF
TRBJ2-7 | TRBV5-1 | 13 | CASSLVRTGEQYF
TRBJ2-3 | TRBV5-4 | 14 | CASSSAQGEDTQYF
TRBJ1-5 | TRBV12-2 | 20 | CASRQLPGQGKRQRNQPQHF
TRBJ2-4 | TRBV2 | 14 | CASSFDIVGNIQYF
TRBJ1-2 | TRBV7-9 | 13 | CASSLQGRDGYTF
TRBJ2-7 | TRBV11-2 | 14 | CASSLSGSSYEQYF
TRBJ2-7 | TRBV10-2 | 20 | CASSESRAEVSGSFSYEQYF
TRBJ2-7 | TRBV5-5 | 13 | CASSSFGGGEQYF
TRBJ1-5 | TRBV28 | 17 | CATKDGGGAFSNQPQHF
TRBJ1-1 | TRBV19 | 12 | CASSRTGTEAFF
TRBJ1-1 | TRBV5-1 | 14 | CASRHTGMNTEAFF
TRBJ1-2 | TRBV29-1 | 13 | CSVGQGAGYGYTF
TRBJ1-2 | TRBV7-9 | 14 | CASSLAGAGNGYTF
TRBJ1-1 | TRBV11-2 | 14 | CASTLSVLNTEAFF
TRBJ1-1 | TRBV4-3 | 15 | CASSQDTGWRTEAFF
TRBJ2-5 | TRBV11-3 | 15 | CASSPGGAGEETQYF
TRBJ2-1 | TRBV3-1/TRBV3-2 | 20 | CASSQDLTEAGTSGFNEQFF
TRBJ1-6 | TRBV19 | 17 | CASSPGLGDPYNSPLHF
TRBJ2-5 | TRBV10-3 | 13 | CAIRKGQQETQYF
TRBJ2-1 | TRBV9 | 16 | CASSVDLSGSYNEQFF
TRBJ2-4 | TRBV7-2 | 13 | CASGLDDRNIQYF
TRBJ1-3 | TRBV28 | 14 | CASTPLTAGNTIYF
TRBJ2-2 | TRBV5-4 | 16 | CASSGTSGGPTGELFF
TRBJ2-1 | TRBV29-1 | 13 | CTCMDSPYNEQFF
TRBJ1-1 | TRBV15 | 20 | CATSRGSPLTDRGENTEAFF
TRBJ1-2 | TRBV5-8 | 15 | CASSLAGGDIYGYTF
TRBJ2-3 | TRBV10-3 | 13 | CAISGASTDTQYF
TRBJ2-3 | TRBV19 | 16 | CASSILDSMFPDTQYF
TRBJ1-6 | TRBV14 | 14 | CASSQGQYNSPLHF
TRBJ2-2 | TRBV29-1 | 14 | CSVTMGLNTGELFF
TRBJ2-3 | TRBV4-3 | 17 | CASSQQSGGVSMDTQYF
TRBJ2-7 | TRBV30 | 11 | CAWSFRGEQYF
TRBJ1-3 | TRBV28 | 14 | CASSLDTTRNTIYF
TRBJ2-3 | TRBV5-1 | 15 | CASSASGGITDTQYF
TRBJ2-4 | TRBV30 | 12 | CAWSPSGNIQYF
TRBJ2-7 | TRBV28 | 15 | CASSSRGAGGREQYF
TRBJ2-5 | TRBV5-1 | 14 | CASSTPGSWETQYF
TRBJ1-1 | TRBV5-1 | 13 | CASSLSGYTEAFF
TRBJ2-7 | TRBV4-2 | 14 | CASSQDLTAYEQYF
TRBJ2-3 | TRBV5-1 | 15 | CASSPGAGLTDTQYF
TRBJ2-3 | TRBV10-3 | 14 | CAIKSGENTDTQYF
TRBJ1-1 | TRBV6-6 | 13 | CASNGHVNTEAFF
TRBJ1-2 | TRBV30 | 14 | CAWTGQGAPGGYTF